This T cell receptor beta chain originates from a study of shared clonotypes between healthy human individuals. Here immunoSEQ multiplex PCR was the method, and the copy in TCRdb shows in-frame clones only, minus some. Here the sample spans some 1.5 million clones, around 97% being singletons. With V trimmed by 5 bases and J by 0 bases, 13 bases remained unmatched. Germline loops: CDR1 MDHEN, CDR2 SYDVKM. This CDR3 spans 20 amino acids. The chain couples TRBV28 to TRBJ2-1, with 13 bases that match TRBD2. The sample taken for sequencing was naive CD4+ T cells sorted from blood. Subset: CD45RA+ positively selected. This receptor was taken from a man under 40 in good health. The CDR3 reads CASSIPGLAGESSSYNEQFF. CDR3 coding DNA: TGTGCCAGCAGTATCCCCGGACTAGCGGGAGAGAGCTCCTCCTACAATGAGCAGTTCTTC.